These T cell receptor beta chains were read from a single sample in a study of PD-1 blockade in mismatch repair-deficient tumors. Clones were read by immunoSEQ multiplex PCR, and TCRdb kept only the in-frame ones, dropping some. The sample records under 20,000 clones, roughly four fifths being singletons. The specimen was PBMCs, collected 4 weeks after starting pembrolizumab. The receptors originated from an adult with mismatch repair-deficient cancer. The CDR3 runs from the conserved cysteine through the conserved F or W. The order of the fields is J gene, V gene, CDR3 length, CDR3 protein.

J: TRBJ1-1; V: TRBV6-6; length: 13; CDR3: CASSSGVNTEAFF
J: TRBJ2-1; V: TRBV6-1; length: 15; CDR3: CASSETASGRLEQFF
J: TRBJ1-1; V: TRBV5-1; length: 15; CDR3: CASSPGQGVAGEAFF
J: TRBJ2-7; V: TRBV5-1; length: 16; CDR3: CASSPPPGRVAYEQYF
J: TRBJ2-5; V: TRBV20-1; length: 11; CDR3: CSARDQWTQYF
J: TRBJ2-1; V: TRBV18; length: 16; CDR3: CASSPPGQGSYNEQFF
J: TRBJ2-5; V: TRBV5-1; length: 13; CDR3: CASSLGVQETQYF
J: TRBJ1-2; V: TRBV28; length: 15; CDR3: CASGKPGQGFVGYTF
J: TRBJ2-7; V: TRBV5-1; length: 15; CDR3: CASSLVGLAGIEQYF
J: TRBJ2-5; V: TRBV18; length: 15; CDR3: CASSPPGQYQETQYF
J: TRBJ1-2; V: TRBV13; length: 16; CDR3: CASSLGEGQGAGGYTF
J: TRBJ2-3; V: TRBV5-1; length: 14; CDR3: CAPMRGQHTDTQYF
J: TRBJ2-3; V: TRBV27; length: 13; CDR3: CASSLTSGDTQYF
J: TRBJ2-1; V: TRBV29-1; length: 14; CDR3: CSVSGGVRIYEQFF
J: TRBJ2-5; V: TRBV5-1; length: 14; CDR3: CASSAAAMAETQYF
J: TRBJ2-5; V: TRBV10-2; length: 16; CDR3: CASKKGTSGRVETQYF